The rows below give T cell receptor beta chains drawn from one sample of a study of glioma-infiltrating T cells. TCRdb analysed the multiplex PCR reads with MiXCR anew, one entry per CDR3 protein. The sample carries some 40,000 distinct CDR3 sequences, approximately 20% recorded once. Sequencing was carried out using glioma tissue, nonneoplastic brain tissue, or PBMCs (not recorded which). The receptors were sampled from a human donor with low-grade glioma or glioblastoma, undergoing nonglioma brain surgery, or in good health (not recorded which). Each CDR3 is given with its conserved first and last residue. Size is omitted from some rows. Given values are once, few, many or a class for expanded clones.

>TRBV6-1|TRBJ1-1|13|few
CATSRVPDTEAFF
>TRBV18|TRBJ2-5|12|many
CASSPSIETQYF
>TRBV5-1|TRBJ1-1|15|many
CASSLQPTLNTEAFF
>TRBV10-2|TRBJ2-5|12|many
CASSLLQETQYF
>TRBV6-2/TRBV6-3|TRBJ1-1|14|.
CARSYRDRNTAAFF
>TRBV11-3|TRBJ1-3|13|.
CASSSLEENTIYF
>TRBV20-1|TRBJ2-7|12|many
CSVDRQEREQYF
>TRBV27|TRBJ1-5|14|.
CASSSWGSDRPQHF
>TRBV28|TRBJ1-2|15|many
CASSPLFRDNYGYTF
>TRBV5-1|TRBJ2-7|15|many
CASSLETGGYYEQYF
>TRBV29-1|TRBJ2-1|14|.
CSVGGSSLGDEQFF
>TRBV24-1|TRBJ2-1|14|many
CATSVSGGHNEQFF
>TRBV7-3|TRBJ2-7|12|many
CASSLNGLEQYF
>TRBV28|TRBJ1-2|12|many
CASSTGVYGYTF
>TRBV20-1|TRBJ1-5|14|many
CSAGQGNSNQPQHF
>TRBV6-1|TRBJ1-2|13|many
CASSEASVGGYTF
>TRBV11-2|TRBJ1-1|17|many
CASSLEPLRSWDTEAFF